This TCR beta chain was retrieved from a study of hypomethylating agent response in myelodysplastic syndrome (dated by TCRdb to the early 2020s). For the study in its entirety: The hypomethylating agents azacitidine (about 70% of the 11) or decitabine (3 of 11) were used to treat the patients. Among the myelodysplastic syndrome patients in the cohort, several were male and 2 were female. Complete response or hematologic improvement counted as response, and patients meeting neither criterion were classed as non-responders. The mutation found most frequently was TET2, which appeared in about 45% of the 11 patients. On average the patients were roughly 72 +/- 6.3 years old, and a diploid cytogenetic profile was seen most often. Roughly 5 patients did not respond, whereas roughly six responded with either complete response or hematologic improvement.

From its cysteine to its phenylalanine, the CDR3 spans 11 amino acids. Of the read, only the CDR3 DNA is kept; its 33 bases are in frame from base 1. The germline V gene (reference sequence) specifies DFQATT as CDR1 and SNEGSKA as CDR2. The V and J ends are trimmed by 0 bases and 5 bases, leaving 4 bases between them. In regard to this clone: Its antigen target is currently unknown. Base qualities are not recorded, but no much larger clone differs from it by a single base.

Paper-wide results and their limitations: Novel clonotypes were found to emerge more often in responders, whereas more contracted clonotypes were observed in non-responders after treatment. Whether the shared GLIPH2 clusters possibly recognize novel MDS antigens was not confirmed and still needs to be tested experimentally. The healthy control donors were not matched in age to the MDS patients, and this mismatch could have affected the comparison between MDS and healthy donors. Only 11 patients were analyzed, making the cohort small. After hypomethylating agent treatment, no significant change in richness, rarefaction diversity or clonality was seen, either across all patients or within response groups.

T-cell subsets were not sorted, and bulk bone marrow was analyzed instead. Immunosequencing of the TCR beta CDR3 regions was performed on bone marrow from 11 myelodysplastic syndrome patients before and after hypomethylating agent therapy. For longitudinal repertoire tracking, every patient provided one baseline bone marrow and two to three bone marrows collected at different post-treatment timepoints. Whole bone marrow served as the source for genomic DNA extraction, with DNA quality checked using TapeStation, NanoDrop OneC and PicoGreen assays. Libraries were made using the immunoSEQ multiplex PCR assay. Survey resolution was applied, with two replicates of around 200 ng each being run for a total of about 400 ng of DNA per sample. Using multiplex PCR primers aimed at V and J genes, the hsTCRB kit picked up rearranged TCRB sequences in genomic DNA. The first PCR used the QIAGEN Multiplex PCR Kit for around 31 cycles to amplify the CDR3 region. Sample barcodes and Illumina adapters were attached to each replicate during a second PCR lasting 7 to 8 cycles. Pooled libraries were quantified using a QuantStudio 6 and the KAPA library quantification kit. About 15 pM of pooled libraries were sequenced on an Illumina MiSeq with 156-cycle single-end reads and a 15-cycle index read. Concerning the study's data processing: Of 150,000 to 200,000 unique clonotypes, roughly 1.6% were flagged by VDJdb annotation as previously reported viral-epitope-specific clonotypes. The immunoSEQ Data Assistant and immunoSEQ Analyzer turned the raw reads into TCRB repertoires that were normalized and annotated. Clonotypes were analyzed with BioAnalyzer and version 0.6.5 of the immunarch R package. Before richness was estimated, every repertoire was downsampled to the clone count of the smallest repertoire. Clonotypes were classified as expanded, contracted or novel by Fisher's exact tests, with novel defined as zero frequency before treatment. GLIPH2 clustered significantly changed CDR3 beta sequences using simulation_depth=1000 and kmer_min_depth=3, excluding CDR3s shorter than five residues. As stored in TCRdb, this immuneACCESS dataset retains in-frame rearrangements with V and J assigned. A fraction of the clones does not appear; measured against another copy, unresolved V genes explain less than half of the discrepancy, and the remainder lacks a known reason. The V and J calls and the clone size are those of that table, but D and trimming were determined from the DNA. This sample gives under 7,000 clones in total; 88% of them show up just once. The ten largest clones represent under 12% of the sample.

The V and J genes are TRBV20-1 and TRBJ2-5; the D gene assignment is ambiguous. The material sequenced was bone marrow, taken before or after starting hypomethylating agent treatment for myelodysplastic syndrome (not recorded which). The source of this sequence is a human donor with myelodysplastic syndrome. The DNA sequence is TGCAGTGCTAGAGAGAGGGAGACCCAGTACTTC. This sequence encodes CSARERETQYF.